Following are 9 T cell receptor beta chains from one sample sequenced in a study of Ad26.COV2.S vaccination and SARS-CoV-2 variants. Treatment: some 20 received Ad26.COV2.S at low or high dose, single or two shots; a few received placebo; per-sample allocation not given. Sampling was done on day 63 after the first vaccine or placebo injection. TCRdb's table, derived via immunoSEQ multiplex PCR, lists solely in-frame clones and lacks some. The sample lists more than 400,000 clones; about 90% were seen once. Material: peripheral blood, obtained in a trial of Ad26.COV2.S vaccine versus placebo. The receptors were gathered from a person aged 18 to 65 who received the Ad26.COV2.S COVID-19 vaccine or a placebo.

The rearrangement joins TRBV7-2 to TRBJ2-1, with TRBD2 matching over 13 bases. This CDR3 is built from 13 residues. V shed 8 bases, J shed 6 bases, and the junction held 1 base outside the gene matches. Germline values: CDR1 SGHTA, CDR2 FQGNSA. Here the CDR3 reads CASRLAGGNEQFF. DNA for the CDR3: TGTGCCAGCCGACTAGCGGGGGGCAATGAGCAGTTCTTC.

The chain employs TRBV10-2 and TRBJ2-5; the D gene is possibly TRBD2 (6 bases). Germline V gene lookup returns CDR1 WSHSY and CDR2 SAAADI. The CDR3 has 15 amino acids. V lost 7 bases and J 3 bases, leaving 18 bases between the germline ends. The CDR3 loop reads CASTTWRGLEETQYF. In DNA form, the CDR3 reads TGCGCCAGCACCACCTGGAGGGGCCTGGAAGAGACCCAGTACTTC.

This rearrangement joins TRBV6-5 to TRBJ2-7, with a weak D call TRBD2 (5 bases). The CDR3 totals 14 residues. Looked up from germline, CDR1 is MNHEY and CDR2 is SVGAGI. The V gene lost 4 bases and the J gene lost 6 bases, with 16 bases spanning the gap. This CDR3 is CASSSPGVMGEQYF. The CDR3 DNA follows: TGTGCCAGCAGTTCCCCCGGGGTTATGGGCGAGCAGTACTTC.

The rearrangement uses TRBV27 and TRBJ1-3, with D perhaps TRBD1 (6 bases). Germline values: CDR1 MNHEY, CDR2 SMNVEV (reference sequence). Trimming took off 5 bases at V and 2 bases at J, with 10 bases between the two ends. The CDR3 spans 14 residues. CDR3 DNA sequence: TGTGCCAGCAGTACCAGGGGAGCTGGAAACACCATATATTTT. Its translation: CASSTRGAGNTIYF.

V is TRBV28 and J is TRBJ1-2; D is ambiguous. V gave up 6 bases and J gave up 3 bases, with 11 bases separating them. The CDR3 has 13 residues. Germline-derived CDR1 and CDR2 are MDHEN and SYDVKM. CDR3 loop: CASSSSPYYGYTF. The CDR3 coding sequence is TGTGCCAGCAGCTCCTCACCATACTATGGCTACACCTTC.

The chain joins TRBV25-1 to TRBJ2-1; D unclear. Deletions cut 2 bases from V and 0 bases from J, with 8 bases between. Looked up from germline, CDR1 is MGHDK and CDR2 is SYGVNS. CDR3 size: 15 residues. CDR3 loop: CASSELQGSYNEQFF. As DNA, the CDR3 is TGTGCCAGCAGTGAACTACAAGGCTCCTACAATGAGCAGTTCTTC. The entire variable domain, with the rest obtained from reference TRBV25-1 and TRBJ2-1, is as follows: EADIYQTPRYLVIGTGKKITLECSQTMGHDKMYWYQQDPGMELHLIHYSYGVNSTEKGDLSSESTVSRIRTEHFPLTLESARPSHTSQYLCASSELQGSYNEQFFGPGTRLTVL.

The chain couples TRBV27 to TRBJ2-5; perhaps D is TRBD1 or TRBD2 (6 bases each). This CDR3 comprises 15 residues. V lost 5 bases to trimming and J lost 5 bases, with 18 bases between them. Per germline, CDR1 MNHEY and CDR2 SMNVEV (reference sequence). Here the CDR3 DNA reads TGTGCCAGCAGTCCCATCCGGGGGCCCCGGGAGACCCAGTACTTC. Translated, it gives CASSPIRGPRETQYF.

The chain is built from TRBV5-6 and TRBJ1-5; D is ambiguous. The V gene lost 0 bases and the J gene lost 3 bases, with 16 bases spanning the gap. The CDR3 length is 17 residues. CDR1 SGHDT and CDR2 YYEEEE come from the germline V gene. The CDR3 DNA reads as TGTGCCAGCAGCTTGGCTCGTTCCCGCGGTCACAATCAGCCCCAGCATTTT. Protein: CASSLARSRGHNQPQHF.

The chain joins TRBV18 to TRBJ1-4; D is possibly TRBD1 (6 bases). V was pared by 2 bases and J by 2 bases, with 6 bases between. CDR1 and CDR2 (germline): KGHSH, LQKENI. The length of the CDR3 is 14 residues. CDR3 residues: CASSPTGTNEKLFF. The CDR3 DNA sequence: TGTGCCAGCTCACCAACAGGGACTAATGAAAAACTGTTTTTT.